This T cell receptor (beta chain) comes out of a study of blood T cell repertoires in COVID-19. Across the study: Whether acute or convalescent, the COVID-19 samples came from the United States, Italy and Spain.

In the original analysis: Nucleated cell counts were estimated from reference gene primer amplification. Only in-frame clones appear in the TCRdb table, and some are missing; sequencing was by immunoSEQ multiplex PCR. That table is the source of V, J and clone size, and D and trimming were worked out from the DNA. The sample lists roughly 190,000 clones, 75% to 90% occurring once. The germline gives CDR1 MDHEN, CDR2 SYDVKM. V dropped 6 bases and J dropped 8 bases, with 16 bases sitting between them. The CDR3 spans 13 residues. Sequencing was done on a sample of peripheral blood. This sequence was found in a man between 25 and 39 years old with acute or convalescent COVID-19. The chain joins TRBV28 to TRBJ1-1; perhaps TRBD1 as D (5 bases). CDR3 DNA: TGTGCCAGCAGGTGGGGGGGTACGGCCGAAGCTTTCTTT. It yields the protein CASRWGGTAEAFF.